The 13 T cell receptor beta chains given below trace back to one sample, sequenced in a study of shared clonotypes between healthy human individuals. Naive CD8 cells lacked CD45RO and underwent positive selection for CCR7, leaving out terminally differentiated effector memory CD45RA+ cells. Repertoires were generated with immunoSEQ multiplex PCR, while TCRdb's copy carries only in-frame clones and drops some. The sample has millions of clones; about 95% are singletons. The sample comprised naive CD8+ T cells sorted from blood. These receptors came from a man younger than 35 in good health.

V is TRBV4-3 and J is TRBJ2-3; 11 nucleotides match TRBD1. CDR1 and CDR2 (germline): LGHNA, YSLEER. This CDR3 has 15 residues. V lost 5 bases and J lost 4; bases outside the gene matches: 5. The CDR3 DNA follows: TGCGCCAGCAGCGGGGACAGGGGGTTGTCAGATACGCAGTATTTT. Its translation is CASSGDRGLSDTQYF.

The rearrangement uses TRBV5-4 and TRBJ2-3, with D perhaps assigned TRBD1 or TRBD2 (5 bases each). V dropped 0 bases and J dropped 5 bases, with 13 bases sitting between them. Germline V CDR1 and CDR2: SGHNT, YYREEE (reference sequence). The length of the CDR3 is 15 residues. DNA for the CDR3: TGTGCCAGCAGCTTGGGGGGGTACGGTTTAGATACGCAGTATTTT. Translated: CASSLGGYGLDTQYF.

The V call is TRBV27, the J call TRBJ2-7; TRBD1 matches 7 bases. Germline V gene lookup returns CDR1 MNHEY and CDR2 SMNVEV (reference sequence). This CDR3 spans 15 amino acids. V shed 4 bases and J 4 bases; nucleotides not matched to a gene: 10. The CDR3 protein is CASSYRGSPLYEQYF. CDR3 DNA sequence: TGTGCCAGCAGTTACAGGGGCTCCCCCTTATACGAGCAGTACTTC.

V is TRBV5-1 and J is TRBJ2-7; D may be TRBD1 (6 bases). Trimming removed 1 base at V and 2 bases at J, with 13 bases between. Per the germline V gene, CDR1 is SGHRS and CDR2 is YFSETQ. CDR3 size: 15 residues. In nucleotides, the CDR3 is TGCGCCAGCAGCTTGATACAGGGAGATGCCTACGAGCAGTACTTC. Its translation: CASSLIQGDAYEQYF.

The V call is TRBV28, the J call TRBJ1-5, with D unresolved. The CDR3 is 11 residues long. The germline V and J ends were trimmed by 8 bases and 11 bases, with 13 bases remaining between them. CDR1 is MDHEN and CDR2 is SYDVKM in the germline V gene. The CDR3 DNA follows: TGTGCCAGCCGTGACTGGGAGGCCCAGCATTTT. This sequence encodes CASRDWEAQHF.

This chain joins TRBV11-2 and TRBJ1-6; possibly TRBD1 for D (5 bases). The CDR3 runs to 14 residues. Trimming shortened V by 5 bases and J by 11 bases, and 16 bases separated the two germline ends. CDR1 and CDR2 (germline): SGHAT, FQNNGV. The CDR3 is CASSAMGGATPLHF. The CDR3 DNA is TGTGCCAGCAGCGCAATGGGGGGAGCCACACCCCTCCACTTT. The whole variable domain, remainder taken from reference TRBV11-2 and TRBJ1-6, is EAGVAQSPRYKIIEKRQSVAFWCNPISGHATLYWYQQILGQGPKLLIQFQNNGVVDDSQLPKDRFSAERLKGVDSTLKIQPAKLEDSAVYLCASSAMGGATPLHFGNGTRLTVT.

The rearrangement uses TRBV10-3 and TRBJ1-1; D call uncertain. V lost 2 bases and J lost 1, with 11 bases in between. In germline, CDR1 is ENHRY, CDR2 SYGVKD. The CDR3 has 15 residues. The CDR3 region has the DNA TGTGCCATCAGTGAGGAAGCCCAGGAGAACACTGAAGCTTTCTTT. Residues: CAISEEAQENTEAFF.

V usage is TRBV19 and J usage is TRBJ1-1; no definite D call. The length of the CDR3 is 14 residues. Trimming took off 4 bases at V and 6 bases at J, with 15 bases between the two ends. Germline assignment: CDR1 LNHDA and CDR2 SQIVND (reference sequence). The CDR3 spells CASSRGDPSPEAFF. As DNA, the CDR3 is TGTGCCAGTAGTAGGGGAGACCCGTCCCCTGAAGCTTTCTTT.

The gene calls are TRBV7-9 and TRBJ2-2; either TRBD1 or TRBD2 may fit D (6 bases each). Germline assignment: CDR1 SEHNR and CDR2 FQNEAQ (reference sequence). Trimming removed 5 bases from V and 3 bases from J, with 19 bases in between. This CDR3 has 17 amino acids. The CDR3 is CASSLPRGPTDTGELFF. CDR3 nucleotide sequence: TGTGCCAGCAGCCTCCCTCGGGGGCCTACGGACACCGGGGAGCTGTTTTTT.

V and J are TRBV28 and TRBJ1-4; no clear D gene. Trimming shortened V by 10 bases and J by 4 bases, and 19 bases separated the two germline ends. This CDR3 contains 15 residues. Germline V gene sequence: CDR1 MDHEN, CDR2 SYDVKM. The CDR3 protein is CATLETGILNEKLFF. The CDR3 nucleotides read TGTGCCACGCTGGAGACTGGGATTCTTAATGAAAAACTGTTTTTT.

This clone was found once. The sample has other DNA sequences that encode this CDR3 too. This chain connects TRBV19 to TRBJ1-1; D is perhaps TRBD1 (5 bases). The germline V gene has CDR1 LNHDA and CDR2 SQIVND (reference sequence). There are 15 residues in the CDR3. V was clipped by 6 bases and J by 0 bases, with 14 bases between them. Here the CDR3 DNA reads TGTGCCAGTAGGGAGCCGGGGACGGTGAACACTGAAGCTTTCTTT. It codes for CASREPGTVNTEAFF.

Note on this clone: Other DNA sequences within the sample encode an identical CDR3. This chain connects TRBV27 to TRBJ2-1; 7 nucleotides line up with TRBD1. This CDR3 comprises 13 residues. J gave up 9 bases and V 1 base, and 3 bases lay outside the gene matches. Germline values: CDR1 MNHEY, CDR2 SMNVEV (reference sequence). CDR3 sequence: CASSLLTGSEQFF. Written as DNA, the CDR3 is TGTGCCAGCAGTTTATTGACAGGGTCTGAGCAGTTCTTC.

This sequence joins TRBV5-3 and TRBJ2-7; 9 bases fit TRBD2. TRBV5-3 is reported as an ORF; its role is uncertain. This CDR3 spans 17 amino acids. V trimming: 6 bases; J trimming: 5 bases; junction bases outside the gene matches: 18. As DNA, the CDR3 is TGTGCCAGAACCCCCATTGGCGGGAGGGCCGGTAGCGACGAGCAGTACTTC. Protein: CARTPIGGRAGSDEQYF.